This entry lists 7 T cell receptor beta chains sequenced from one sample in a study of radiotherapy plus CTLA-4 blockade in lung cancer. Data came from immunoSEQ multiplex PCR; TCRdb stores just in-frame clones and leaves some out. The sample consists of over 85,000 clones, about four fifths of them appearing once. This specimen was peripheral blood, taken from a patient treated with radiotherapy plus ipilimumab. The source is a human donor with non-small cell lung cancer that progressed on radiotherapy plus ipilimumab.

J is TRBJ1-2 and V is TRBV5-4; D remains unclear. Per germline, CDR1 SGHNT and CDR2 YYREEE (reference sequence). The V end lost 0 bases, the J end lost 6 bases, and 6 bases lay between the germline ends. The CDR3 is 12 amino acids. The CDR3 DNA follows: TGTGCCAGCAGCTTGGGCTTCGATGGCTACACCTTC. Translated: CASSLGFDGYTF.

The chain joins TRBV19 to TRBJ2-1; D is undetermined. Germline V gives CDR1 LNHDA, CDR2 SQIVND (reference sequence). The CDR3 extends over 14 amino acids. V lost 7 bases and J lost 2, with 12 bases in between. CDR3 sequence: CASTRDRPYNEQFF. The CDR3 bases are TGTGCCAGTACCAGAGATAGACCCTACAATGAGCAGTTCTTC.

The chain recombines TRBV5-4 with TRBJ1-2, with D possibly TRBD1 on 6 matching bases. Looked up from germline, CDR1 is SGHNT and CDR2 is YYREEE (reference sequence). With 4 bases removed from V and 5 bases from J, the gap between germline ends came to 15 bases. The CDR3 totals 14 residues. The CDR3 DNA reads as TGTGCCAGCAGCGCAGACAGGAGGTCTTATGGCTACACCTTC. Residues: CASSADRRSYGYTF.

CDR3 sequence reads: CAWRIQSNNSPLHF. The CDR3 DNA sequence: TGTGCCTGGAGAATCCAGAGCAATAATTCACCCCTCCACTTT. This chain uses TRBV30 with TRBJ1-6, with D unclear. Trimming removed 3 bases from V and 5 bases from J, with 11 bases in between. CDR3 length: 14 residues. The germline CDR1 and CDR2 sequences are GTSNPN and SVGIG (reference sequence). Complete variable domain (other parts from reference TRBV30 and TRBJ1-6): SQTIHQWPATLVQPVGSPLSLECTVEGTSNPNLYWYRQAAGRGLQLLFYSVGIGQISSEVPQNLSASRPQDRQFILSSKKLLLSDSGFYLCAWRIQSNNSPLHFGNGTRLTVT.

This chain uses TRBV28 with TRBJ1-2; unclear D gene. The CDR3 sequence is 15 residues long. Germline-derived CDR1 and CDR2 are MDHEN and SYDVKM. The V end was cut by 8 bases, the J end by 0 bases, with 16 bases between. The CDR3 DNA follows: TGTGCCAGCCAATACCGGACGGCCTCTAACTATGGCTACACCTTC. Its translation: CASQYRTASNYGYTF.

V is TRBV9 and J is TRBJ2-7; a weak D match, TRBD1 (6 bases). This CDR3 comprises 15 residues. Germline-derived CDR1 and CDR2 are SGDLS and YYNGEE. V lost 3 bases and J 6 bases, leaving 19 bases between the germline ends. The CDR3: CASSASDRPEVEQYF. The DNA for the CDR3 is TGTGCCAGCAGCGCCTCAGACAGGCCCGAGGTCGAGCAGTACTTC.

The chain links TRBV6-5 to TRBJ2-1, with 8 bases that match TRBD2. The CDR3 totals 13 residues. Trimming took 8 bases from V and 7 from J; bases not matched to a gene: 7. Germline V lookup: CDR1 MNHEY, CDR2 SVGAGI. CDR3 in amino acids: CASRAGGGNEQFF. As DNA, the CDR3 is TGTGCCAGCCGCGCGGGAGGAGGGAATGAGCAGTTCTTC.